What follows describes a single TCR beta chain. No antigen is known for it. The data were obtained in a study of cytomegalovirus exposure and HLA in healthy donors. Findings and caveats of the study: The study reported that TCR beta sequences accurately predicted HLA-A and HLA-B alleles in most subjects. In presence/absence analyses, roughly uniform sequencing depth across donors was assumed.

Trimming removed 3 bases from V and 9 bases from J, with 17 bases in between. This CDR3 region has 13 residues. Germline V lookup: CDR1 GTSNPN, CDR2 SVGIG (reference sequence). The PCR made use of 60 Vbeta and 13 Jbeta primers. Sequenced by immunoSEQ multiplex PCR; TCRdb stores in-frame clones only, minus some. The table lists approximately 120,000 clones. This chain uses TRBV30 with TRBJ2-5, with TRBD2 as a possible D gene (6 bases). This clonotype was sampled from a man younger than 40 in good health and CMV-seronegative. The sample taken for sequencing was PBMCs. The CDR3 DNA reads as TGTGCCTGGAGCCCTTTAGGCGGAGGGTCCCAGTACTTC. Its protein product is CAWSPLGGGSQYF.